Listed here is a single T cell receptor (beta chain). The antigen is undetermined. This record belongs to a study of shared clonotypes between healthy human individuals. Findings of the study overall: In having few donors, the study represented limited genetic and exposure-history diversity.

The method was immunoSEQ multiplex PCR; TCRdb's version includes in-frame clones alone and lacks a portion of them. The sample has about 380,000 clones; roughly 96% are singletons. The CDR3 length is 15 residues. Trimming removed 4 bases at V and 6 bases at J, with 17 bases between. Germline V gene lookup returns CDR1 SGHNT and CDR2 YYREEE (reference sequence). Within Nashville, Tennessee resided all donors, each a Caucasian adult. This chain connects TRBV5-4 to TRBJ2-4, with TRBD2 as a possible D gene (7 bases). Sequences were obtained from memory CD8+ T cells sorted from blood. Documented subset: CD45RO+ cells pooled with CCR7-negative TemRA cells. This receptor was taken from a man aged 30-40 years in good health. The CDR3 sequence is CASSPYKGGGNIQYF. The CDR3 region has the DNA TGTGCCAGCAGCCCCTACAAGGGGGGGGGAAACATTCAGTACTTC. The whole variable domain, filled in from reference TRBV5-4 and TRBJ2-4, reads ETGVTQSPTHLIKTRGQQVTLRCSSQSGHNTVSWYQQALGQGPQFIFQYYREEENGRGNFPPRFSGLQFPNYSSELNVNALELDDSALYLCASSPYKGGGNIQYFGAGTRLSVL.